The 27 T cell receptor beta chains listed next were all sequenced from one sample in a study of glioma-infiltrating T cells. Amplification of TCR alpha and beta CDR3 regions from RNA used iRepertoire nested multiplex PCR. TCRdb reprocessed the multiplex PCR reads with MiXCR, giving one entry per CDR3 protein. This table has more than 90,000 distinct CDR3 sequences, about 37% appearing once. Material for sequencing was glioma tissue, nonneoplastic brain tissue, or PBMCs (not recorded which). Source of these receptors: a human donor with low-grade glioma or glioblastoma, undergoing nonglioma brain surgery, or in good health (not recorded which).

There are many counts of this clonotype. V gene TRBV15 combines with J gene TRBJ1-2; TRBD1 agrees at 7 bases. The V gene end was trimmed by 5 bases and the J gene end by 8 bases; junction bases not matched to a gene: 14. The germline V gene encodes CDR1 LNHNV and CDR2 YYDKDF (reference sequence). The CDR3 extends over 15 amino acids. In DNA, the CDR3 is TGTGCCACCAGCCGTGGATTGAGGGGGCGAGAGGGCTACACCTTC. This encodes CATSRGLRGREGYTF.

This clonotype appeared many times. This sequence joins TRBV2 and TRBJ2-7, with 7 bases fitting TRBD1. CDR1 is SNHLY, CDR2 FYNNEI, per germline. The CDR3 is made up of 14 amino acids. CDR3 bases: TGTGCAACCACCCTCGGGGACAGTACCTACGAGCAGTACTTC. This gives the protein CATTLGDSTYEQYF.

This clonotype came up many times. The chain combines TRBV30 with TRBJ1-3; D not resolved. This CDR3 spans 11 amino acids. The V gene lost 0 bases and the J gene lost 6 bases, with 3 bases spanning the gap. Germline V gene data show CDR1 as GTSNPN and CDR2 as SVGIG (reference sequence). The CDR3, as DNA: TGTGCCTGGAGTGTACCAAACACCATATATTTT. It is translated as CAWSVPNTIYF.

In its sample, this clonotype was seen many times. The chain carries TRBV9 and TRBJ1-6; D is possibly TRBD1 (6 bases). Germline CDR1 reads SGDLS; CDR2 reads YYNGEE. The CDR3 runs 15 residues. Trimming pared 4 bases from V and 5 bases from J, leaving 13 bases between. The CDR3: CASSQSRGNNSPLHF. CDR3 nucleotide sequence: TGTGCCAGCAGCCAGAGCAGGGGCAATAATTCACCCCTCCACTTT.

This clonotype was recorded at least ten times. J is TRBJ2-2 and V is TRBV14, with 9 bases fitting TRBD2. The CDR3 runs 17 residues. V gave up 0 bases and J gave up 6 bases; unmatched junction bases: 8. Germline CDR1 reads SGHDN; CDR2 reads FVKESK. CDR3 bases: TGTGCCAGCAGCCAAGATTGGGCTAGCGGGATCCCCGGGGAGCTGTTTTTT. It encodes CASSQDWASGIPGELFF. Based on the CDR3 plus reference TRBV14 and TRBJ2-2, the full variable domain is EAGVTQFPSHSVIEKGQTVTLRCDPISGHDNLYWYRRVMGKEIKFLLHFVKESKQDESGMPNNRFLAERTGGTYSTLKVQPAELEDSGVYFCASSQDWASGIPGELFFGEGSRLTVL.

This clonotype was counted at least ten times. The genes are TRBV20-1 and TRBJ1-1; 7 bases are shared with TRBD1. CDR1 is DFQATT and CDR2 is SNEGSKA in the germline V gene (reference sequence). The CDR3 length is 16 residues. J lost 0 bases, V lost 0 bases, and 7 bases had no gene match. CDR3 protein: CSARDRRGQLNTEAFF. The CDR3 coding sequence is TGCAGTGCTAGAGATAGGAGGGGACAGTTGAACACTGAAGCTTTCTTT.

This clonotype has ten or more counts. The J gene is TRBJ2-7, the V gene TRBV29-1; TRBD1 matches at 9 bases. V trimming: 3 bases; J trimming: 1 base; junction bases outside the gene matches: 7. The CDR3 spans 15 residues. Germline loops: CDR1 SQVTM, CDR2 ANQGSEA. The CDR3 DNA reads as TGCAGCGTTGAGGACCGGGACAGGGAATCCTACGAGCAGTACTTC. It specifies CSVEDRDRESYEQYF.

This clonotype occurred many times. The chain recombines TRBV7-9 with TRBJ2-1, with 8 bases lining up with TRBD2. Unmatched junction bases numbered 5, after V lost 4 bases and J lost 3 bases. The CDR3 has 15 amino acids. Germline loops: CDR1 SEHNR, CDR2 FQNEAQ (reference sequence). DNA for the CDR3: TGTGCCAGCAGCTCGGATAGCGGGGTCTACAATGAGCAGTTCTTC. Its translation is CASSSDSGVYNEQFF.

This clonotype has ten or more counts. CDR3 in DNA: TGTGCCATCAGGCTACTAGGAGGCGAGCAGTACTTC. This codes for CAIRLLGGEQYF. V is TRBV10-3 and J is TRBJ2-7, with D possibly being TRBD2 (5 bases). Germline CDR1 and CDR2: ENHRY and SYGVKD. V was trimmed by 6 bases and J by 6 bases, leaving 12 bases between them. This CDR3 region has 12 residues.

This clonotype was recorded many times. V and J are TRBV7-9 and TRBJ1-5; 7 bases fit TRBD1. The CDR3 runs to 16 residues. The germline CDR1 and CDR2 sequences are SEHNR and FQNEAQ (reference sequence). The J segment lost 3 bases and the V segment lost 1 base, leaving 6 bases of the junction unmatched. This CDR3 reads CASSLVRDSYNQPQHF. In DNA form, the CDR3 reads TGTGCCAGCAGCTTAGTAAGGGACAGTTACAATCAGCCCCAGCATTTT. Drawing the rest from reference TRBV7-9 and TRBJ1-5, the complete variable domain is DTGVSQNPRHKITKRGQNVTFRCDPISEHNRLYWYRQTLGQGPEFLTYFQNEAQLEKSRLLSDRFSAERPKGSFSTLEIQRTEQGDSAMYLCASSLVRDSYNQPQHFGDGTRLSIL.

This clonotype was counted at least ten times. The gene calls are TRBV5-6 and TRBJ2-3, with 9 nucleotides matching TRBD2. The germline CDR1 and CDR2 sequences are SGHDT and YYEEEE. V was pared by 0 bases and J by 2 bases, with 4 bases of the junction left unmatched. The CDR3 spans 16 residues. CDR3 nucleotide sequence: TGTGCCAGCAGCTTGGACGCGGGAGGGAACACAGATACGCAGTATTTT. The encoded protein is CASSLDAGGNTDTQYF.

In this sample, this clonotype turned up many times. The gene calls are TRBV4-3 and TRBJ2-1; 12 nucleotides agree with TRBD2. This CDR3 has 15 amino acids. V was pared by 1 base and J by 9 bases, with 4 bases of the junction left unmatched. Germline V gene data show CDR1 as LGHNA and CDR2 as YSLEER. CDR3 sequence (DNA): TGCGCCAGCAGCCAAGCTAGCGGGAGGGCCGTTGAGCAGTTCTTC. This codes for CASSQASGRAVEQFF.

About this clonotype: Being one base from a much bigger clone, this may be a read error. This CDR3 is missing its conserved last phenylalanine or tryptophan, likely due to a read error. The V and J genes are TRBV7-9 and TRBJ1-1; the D is unclear. From germline, CDR1 is SEHNR and CDR2 FQNEAQ (reference sequence). This CDR3 is built from 13 residues. The CDR3 loop reads CASSLQENTGAFL. Written as DNA, the CDR3 is TGTGCCAGCAGCTTGCAGGAGAACACTGGAGCTTTCCTT.

Note on this clonotype: Being one base from a much bigger clone, this may be a read error. Because it lacks the conserved phenylalanine or tryptophan at the end, this CDR3 is likely a read error. V gene TRBV29-1 combines with J gene TRBJ1-1; D gene ambiguous. Trimming took off 6 bases at V and 0 bases at J, with 23 bases between the two ends. The CDR3 is 17 amino acids. Germline V CDR1 and CDR2: SQVTM, ANQGSEA. The CDR3 sequence is CSVAPRGFPNMNTEAFS. CDR3 DNA: TGCAGCGTGGCACCTAGAGGATTTCCGAACATGAACACTGAAGCTTTCTCT.

The chain links TRBV24-1 to TRBJ2-5; TRBD1 or TRBD2 may be the D gene (5 bases each). The CDR3 has 17 amino acids. Trimming removed 3 bases from V and 4 bases from J, with 20 bases in between. Per germline, CDR1 KGHDR and CDR2 SFDVKD. The CDR3, as DNA: TGTGCCACCAGTGATGCAATCCCGGGACGGGCTGGAGAGACCCAGTACTTC. This codes for CATSDAIPGRAGETQYF.

This clonotype occurred many times. This chain connects TRBV11-2 to TRBJ2-6; the D gene is possibly TRBD1 (6 bases). Germline V gene lookup returns CDR1 SGHAT and CDR2 FQNNGV. CDR3 length equals 16 residues. Trimming left V 8 bases short and J 0 bases short, with 14 bases between. CDR3 sequence reads: CASSNRDNSGANVLTF. The CDR3 DNA is TGTGCCAGCTCAAACCGGGACAACTCTGGGGCCAACGTCCTGACTTTC. The full variable domain, its missing parts supplied by reference TRBV11-2 and TRBJ2-6, is EAGVAQSPRYKIIEKRQSVAFWCNPISGHATLYWYQQILGQGPKLLIQFQNNGVVDDSQLPKDRFSAERLKGVDSTLKIQPAKLEDSAVYLCASSNRDNSGANVLTFGAGSRLTVL.

This rearrangement joins TRBV6-2 or TRBV6-3 to TRBJ2-3; TRBD1 is a possible D gene (5 bases). V lost 8 bases, J lost 2 bases, and 5 bases lay in between. The CDR3 has 11 amino acids. Germline loops: CDR1 MNHEY, CDR2 SVGEGT. CDR3 protein: CASGATDTQYF. The CDR3, as DNA: TGTGCCAGCGGGGCCACAGATACGCAGTATTTT.

This clonotype was seen repeatedly, ten times or more. The chain combines TRBV6-1 with TRBJ1-1; a weak D match, TRBD1 (5 bases). Deletions cut 3 bases from V and 3 bases from J, with 8 bases between. CDR3 size: 13 residues. Germline-derived CDR1 and CDR2 are MNHNS and SASEGT. CDR3: CASSDGHDTEAFF. DNA of the CDR3: TGTGCCAGCAGTGATGGACACGACACTGAAGCTTTCTTT.

This clonotype was seen ten or more times. The V gene is TRBV5-4, the J gene TRBJ2-1; D might be TRBD1 (5 bases). The CDR3 is 15 amino acids. The germline gives CDR1 SGHNT, CDR2 YYREEE (reference sequence). V dropped 4 bases and J dropped 5 bases, with 16 bases sitting between them. CDR3 region: CASSVGKGAHNEQFF. Here the CDR3 DNA reads TGTGCCAGCAGCGTTGGCAAAGGGGCACACAATGAGCAGTTCTTC.

Many counts were recorded for this clonotype. This chain joins TRBV5-4 and TRBJ2-1, with 9 bases fitting TRBD1. Germline trimming cut 0 bases from V and 3 bases from J; bases unmatched to any gene: 7. In germline, CDR1 is SGHNT, CDR2 YYREEE (reference sequence). The CDR3 has 17 residues. CDR3 coding DNA: TGTGCCAGCAGCTTGGCCTTGACAGGGGGTTACTACAATGAGCAGTTCTTC. Translated: CASSLALTGGYYNEQFF.

This clonotype was recorded once. The chain employs TRBV29-1 and TRBJ1-2, with 9 bases aligning to TRBD1. With 3 bases clipped from V and 0 bases from J, the junction kept 5 bases outside the gene matches. In germline, CDR1 is SQVTM, CDR2 ANQGSEA. The CDR3 runs 15 residues. In DNA, the CDR3 is TGCAGCGTTGAGGAGGACAGGGGATCTAACTATGGCTACACCTTC. Protein sequence: CSVEEDRGSNYGYTF.

This clonotype was detected many times. The chain couples TRBV18 to TRBJ2-5; 12 nucleotides match TRBD1. V shed 2 bases and J 6 bases; nucleotides not matched to a gene: 13. The CDR3 consists of 18 residues. CDR1 is KGHSH, CDR2 LQKENI, per germline. CDR3 in DNA: TGTGCCAGCTCACCAGATCCTCGGGACAGGGGGCATGTAAAGACCCAGTACTTC. The encoded protein is CASSPDPRDRGHVKTQYF.

With respect to this clonotype: One junction end does not reproduce the germline sequence, and a read error may be involved. J is TRBJ2-3 and V is TRBV24-1; D may be TRBD1 (6 bases). CDR1 and CDR2 from the germline V gene are KGHDR and SFDVKD. This CDR3 contains 17 residues. The CDR3 spells CASSDLSGATNTDKQYF. CDR3 nucleotide sequence: TGTGCCAGCAGTGATTTGTCAGGGGCTACTAACACAGATAAGCAGTATTTT.

This clonotype was observed many times. J is TRBJ2-2 and V is TRBV29-1; 9 nucleotides align to TRBD1. Germline assignment: CDR1 SQVTM and CDR2 ANQGSEA. This CDR3 has 13 amino acids. Trimming at V came to 4 bases and at J to 3 bases, leaving 0 bases not matched to a gene. The CDR3 is CSVGTGDTGELFF. The CDR3 DNA is TGCAGCGTTGGGACAGGGGACACCGGGGAGCTGTTTTTT.

This clonotype was found many times. The V call is TRBV7-9, the J call TRBJ1-4; 7 nucleotides match TRBD1. J lost 11 bases, V lost 0 bases, and 6 bases had no gene match. The CDR3 length is 14 residues. Germline values: CDR1 SEHNR, CDR2 FQNEAQ (reference sequence). The CDR3 is CASSLAVGQSKLFF. CDR3 DNA: TGTGCCAGCAGCTTAGCGGTGGGACAGTCCAAACTGTTTTTT.

Remarks on this clonotype: Possible read error: a much larger clone is one base away. Likely a read error: the CDR3 ends without its conserved phenylalanine or tryptophan. The chain uses TRBV29-1 and TRBJ2-1, with 11 bases fitting TRBD2. This CDR3 contains 14 residues. The V gene end was trimmed by 5 bases and the J gene end by 7 bases; junction bases not matched to a gene: 7. Germline V lookup: CDR1 SQVTM, CDR2 ANQGSEA. The CDR3 DNA follows: TGCAGCGTTCTGGTAGCGGGGGGGCCGAATGAGCAGTTCCTC. Translated, it gives CSVLVAGGPNEQFL.

There are many counts of this clonotype. The J gene is TRBJ2-3, the V gene TRBV20-1, with TRBD2 matching 8 bases. V trimming: 2 bases; J trimming: 4 bases; junction bases outside the gene matches: 17. The CDR3 has 18 amino acids. CDR1 is DFQATT, CDR2 SNEGSKA, per germline (reference sequence). CDR3 bases: TGCAGTGCTAGACGCTTCCTAGCGGGTCTGGGGGGCCCAGATACGCAGTATTTT. Translating gives CSARRFLAGLGGPDTQYF.